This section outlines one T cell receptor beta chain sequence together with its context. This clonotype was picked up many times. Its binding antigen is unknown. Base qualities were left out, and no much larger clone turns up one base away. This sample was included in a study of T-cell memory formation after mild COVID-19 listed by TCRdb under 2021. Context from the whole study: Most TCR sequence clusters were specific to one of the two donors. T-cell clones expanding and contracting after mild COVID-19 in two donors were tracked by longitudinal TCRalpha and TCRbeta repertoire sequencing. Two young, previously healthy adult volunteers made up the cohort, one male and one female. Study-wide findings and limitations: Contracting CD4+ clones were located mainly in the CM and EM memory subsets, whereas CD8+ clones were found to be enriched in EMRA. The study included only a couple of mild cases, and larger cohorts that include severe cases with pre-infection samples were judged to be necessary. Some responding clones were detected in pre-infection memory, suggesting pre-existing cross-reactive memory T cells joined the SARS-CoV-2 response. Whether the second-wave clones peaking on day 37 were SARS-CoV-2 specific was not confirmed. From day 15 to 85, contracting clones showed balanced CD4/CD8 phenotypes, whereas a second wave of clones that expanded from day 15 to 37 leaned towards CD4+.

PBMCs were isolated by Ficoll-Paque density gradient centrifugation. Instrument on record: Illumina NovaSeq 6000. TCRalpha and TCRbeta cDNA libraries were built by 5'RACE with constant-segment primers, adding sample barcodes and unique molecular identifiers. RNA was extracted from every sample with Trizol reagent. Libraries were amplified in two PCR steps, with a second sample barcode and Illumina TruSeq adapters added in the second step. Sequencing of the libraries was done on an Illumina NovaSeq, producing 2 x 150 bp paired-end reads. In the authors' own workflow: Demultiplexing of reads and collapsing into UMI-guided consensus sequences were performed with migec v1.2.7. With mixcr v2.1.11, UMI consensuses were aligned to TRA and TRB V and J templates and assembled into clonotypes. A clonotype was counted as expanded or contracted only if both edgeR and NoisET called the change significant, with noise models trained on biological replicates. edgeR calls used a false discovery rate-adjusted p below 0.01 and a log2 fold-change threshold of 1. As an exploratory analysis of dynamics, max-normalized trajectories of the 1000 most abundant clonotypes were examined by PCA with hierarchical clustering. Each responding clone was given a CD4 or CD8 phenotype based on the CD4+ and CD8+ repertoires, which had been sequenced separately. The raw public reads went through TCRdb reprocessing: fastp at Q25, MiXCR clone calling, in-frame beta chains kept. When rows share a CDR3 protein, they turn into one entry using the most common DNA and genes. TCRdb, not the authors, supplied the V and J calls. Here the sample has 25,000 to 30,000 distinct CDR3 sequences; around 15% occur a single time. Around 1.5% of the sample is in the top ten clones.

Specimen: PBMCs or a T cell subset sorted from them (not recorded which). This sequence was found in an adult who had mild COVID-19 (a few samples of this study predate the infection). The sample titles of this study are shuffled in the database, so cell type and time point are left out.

Read as DNA, the sequence is TGCGCCAGCAGCCAAGAACCGAAAAACTATGGCTACACCTTC. Its translation is CASSQEPKNYGYTF. Rearrangement joined TRBV4-1 to TRBJ1-2, with the D gene not clear enough to name. CDR1 is given as MGHRA and CDR2 as YSYEKL, both from the germline V gene. The germline ends are 7 bases apart after V is trimmed by 0 bases and J by 2 bases. Counted from cysteine to phenylalanine, this CDR3 has 14 amino acids. Only the CDR3 DNA stays, 42 bases, in frame from base 1.